One and the same sample provided the 27 T cell receptor beta chains below, sequenced in a study of PD-1 blockade in classical Hodgkin lymphoma. TCRdb's copy holds only in-frame clones and misses some; the assay was immunoSEQ multiplex PCR. This sample has under 20,000 clones, with over 60% found just once. Time point denoted: cycle 4 day 1 (C4D1), after more than 5 weeks of nivolumab. The patients all showed relapse after autologous stem cell transplantation, while their brentuximab vedotin exposure varied. The input for sequencing was peripheral blood mononuclear cells (PBMCs), taken before the fourth cycle of nivolumab. The receptors shown here come from a human donor with classical Hodgkin lymphoma.

V and J are TRBV5-1 and TRBJ2-2, with 8 bases aligning to TRBD2. Germline V gene lookup returns CDR1 SGHRS and CDR2 YFSETQ. The CDR3 length is 15 residues. V trimming: 6 bases; J trimming: 8 bases; junction bases outside the gene matches: 12. The DNA of the CDR3 is TGCGCCAGCACCTTTGTGAGCGGGAGCGAAGGGGAGCTGTTTTTT. It translates to CASTFVSGSEGELFF.

The rearrangement uses TRBV7-9 and TRBJ2-7; TRBD1 matches at 11 bases. Germline CDR1 reads SEHNR; CDR2 reads FQNEAQ (reference sequence). V lost 5 bases and J lost 5; bases outside the gene matches: 8. This CDR3 is 15 amino acids long. The CDR3 region is CASSRFRDRGNEQYF. CDR3 sequence (DNA): TGTGCCAGCAGCCGATTCCGGGACAGGGGGAACGAGCAGTACTTC. Looking up the rest from reference TRBV7-9 and TRBJ2-7 gives the full variable domain: DTGVSQNPRHKITKRGQNVTFRCDPISEHNRLYWYRQTLGQGPEFLTYFQNEAQLEKSRLLSDRFSAERPKGSFSTLEIQRTEQGDSAMYLCASSRFRDRGNEQYFGPGTRLTVT.

The J gene is TRBJ2-7, the V gene TRBV21-1; the table assigns TRBD2, which was not confirmed against the DNA. TRBV21-1 is a pseudogene locus. The CDR3 covers 12 residues. The CDR3 sequence is CASSRKREEQYF. Here the CDR3 DNA reads TGTGCCAGCAGCAGAAAACGGGAGGAGCAGTACTTC.

The chain links TRBV29-1 to TRBJ2-3; the D gene is possibly TRBD2 (5 bases). Germline assignment: CDR1 SQVTM and CDR2 ANQGSEA. The CDR3 has 14 amino acids. V was clipped by 6 bases and J by 0 bases, with 13 bases between them. The CDR3 nucleotides are TGCAGCGTCGAAACGGGATTCAGCACAGATACGCAGTATTTT. Protein: CSVETGFSTDTQYF.

The genes are TRBV5-1 and TRBJ2-1; 7 bases map to TRBD2. The CDR3 totals 15 residues. Germline V gene sequence: CDR1 SGHRS, CDR2 YFSETQ. V lost 0 bases to trimming and J lost 5 bases; unmatched junction nucleotides: 5. The CDR3 DNA reads as TGCGCCAGCAGCTTGGTGGTGGGAGGGGACAATGAGCAGTTCTTC. It codes for CASSLVVGGDNEQFF.

The chain has TRBV2 and TRBJ2-5; no clear D gene. CDR1 is SNHLY, CDR2 FYNNEI, per germline. Trimming removed 1 base at V and 0 bases at J, with 6 bases between. The CDR3 is 14 residues long. The CDR3 spells CASSEETDQETQYF. The CDR3 coding sequence is TGTGCCAGCAGTGAAGAAACGGACCAAGAGACCCAGTACTTC. Together with reference TRBV2 and TRBJ2-5, the CDR3 gives the full variable domain: EPEVTQTPSHQVTQMGQEVILRCVPISNHLYFYWYRQILGQKVEFLVSFYNNEISEKSEIFDDQFSVERPDGSNFTLKIRSTKLEDSAMYFCASSEETDQETQYFGPGTRLLVL.

The V and J genes are TRBV27 and TRBJ2-1; weak D call: TRBD2 (6 bases). The CDR3 consists of 15 residues. Germline lookup yields CDR1 MNHEY and CDR2 SMNVEV (reference sequence). V lost 3 bases, J lost 0 bases, and 9 bases lay in between. The CDR3: CASSFLASSYNEQFF. For the CDR3, the DNA is TGTGCCAGCAGTTTTCTAGCGAGCTCCTACAATGAGCAGTTCTTC.

The chain couples TRBV10-3 to TRBJ2-2, with TRBD1 matching 9 bases. The CDR3 spans 15 residues. Germline V gene lookup returns CDR1 ENHRY and CDR2 SYGVKD. With V trimmed by 6 bases and J by 5 bases, 7 bases remained unmatched. This chain's CDR3 is CAISRTGEVTGELFF. In DNA, the CDR3 is TGTGCCATCAGCCGGACAGGGGAGGTGACCGGGGAGCTGTTTTTT.

The rearrangement joins TRBV5-6 to TRBJ2-7, with D tentatively TRBD1 (5 bases). The ends were cut back, 0 bases at V and 7 bases at J, with 17 bases in the middle. The CDR3 consists of 15 residues. Looked up from germline, CDR1 is SGHDT and CDR2 is YYEEEE. CDR3 protein: CASSLARQGWGEQYF. The CDR3 DNA reads as TGTGCCAGCAGCTTGGCCCGGCAGGGATGGGGAGAGCAGTACTTC.

This clone came up a few times. CDR3 protein: CASTTTNWDFGELFF. Written as DNA, the CDR3 is TGTGCCAGCACTACGACAAATTGGGACTTCGGGGAGCTGTTTTTT. The genes are TRBV6-7 and TRBJ2-2; D is possibly TRBD2 (6 bases). TRBV6-7 has ORF status, its function being uncertain. The CDR3 totals 15 residues. V was cut by 7 bases and J by 7 bases, with 19 bases left in between.

The chain couples TRBV15 to TRBJ1-5, with 8 bases fitting TRBD1. The junction had 11 bases not matched to a gene; V was cut back by 5 bases and J by 8 bases. Germline V gives CDR1 LNHNV, CDR2 YYDKDF (reference sequence). This CDR3 has 15 residues. CDR3 in DNA: TGTGCCACCAGCTTCCGGGACAGGAACTCGGAGCCCCAGCATTTT. Encoded protein: CATSFRDRNSEPQHF.

V gene TRBV6-5 combines with J gene TRBJ1-5, with D perhaps matching TRBD1 (5 bases). The germline CDR1 and CDR2 sequences are MNHEY and SVGAGI. This CDR3 region has 15 residues. The CDR3 DNA reads TGTGGCAGGGACGGGGAAAGGGTCTGTTCTCAGCCCCAGCATTTT. It yields the protein CGRDGERVCSQPQHF.

The chain links TRBV21-1 to TRBJ2-3; TRBD1, the D gene given by the table, was not confirmed from the DNA. TRBV21-1 is given as a pseudogene. CDR3 length: 13 residues. This CDR3 reads CASPWAPTDTQYF. CDR3 sequence (DNA): TGTGCCAGCCCCTGGGCTCCCACAGATACGCAGTATTTT.

The chain combines TRBV30 with TRBJ1-5; D not certain. V lost 0 bases and J lost 6, with 9 bases in between. The CDR3 length is 13 residues. Germline assignment: CDR1 GTSNPN and CDR2 SVGIG (reference sequence). The CDR3 region has the DNA TGTGCCTGGAGTGTGGGGTACGGTCAGCCCCAGCATTTT. This sequence encodes CAWSVGYGQPQHF.

The chain recombines TRBV27 with TRBJ2-3; 9 nucleotides line up with TRBD1. The germline V gene has CDR1 MNHEY and CDR2 SMNVEV (reference sequence). The V gene end was trimmed by 5 bases and the J gene end by 3 bases; junction bases not matched to a gene: 6. This CDR3 contains 15 residues. CDR3 loop: CASSQWTGATDTQYF. In DNA form, the CDR3 reads TGTGCCAGCAGTCAATGGACAGGGGCGACAGATACGCAGTATTTT.

This sequence joins TRBV2 and TRBJ1-2, with D possibly matching TRBD1 (5 bases). The V and J ends lost 5 bases and 8 bases respectively, with 12 bases between them. The CDR3 is 12 residues long. Per the germline V gene, CDR1 is SNHLY and CDR2 is FYNNEI. The CDR3 DNA reads as TGTGCCAGCAGTCCAGGGTTAGGAGGCTACACCTTC. Translating gives CASSPGLGGYTF.

In nucleotides, the CDR3 is TGTGCCAGCAGCTTACCCGGGACAGGGGGATTTGACGAGCAGTACTTC. This translates into CASSLPGTGGFDEQYF. This chain links TRBV7-9 with TRBJ2-7; 11 nucleotides agree with TRBD1. Looked up from germline, CDR1 is SEHNR and CDR2 is FQNEAQ (reference sequence). The CDR3 consists of 16 residues. V shed 2 bases, J shed 5 bases, and the junction held 8 bases outside the gene matches. Filled out from reference TRBV7-9 and TRBJ2-7, the complete variable domain reads DTGVSQNPRHKITKRGQNVTFRCDPISEHNRLYWYRQTLGQGPEFLTYFQNEAQLEKSRLLSDRFSAERPKGSFSTLEIQRTEQGDSAMYLCASSLPGTGGFDEQYFGPGTRLTVT.

The rearrangement joins TRBV7-9 to TRBJ1-3; D remains ambiguous. This CDR3 contains 16 residues. V lost 3 bases, J lost 0 bases, and 12 bases lay in between. From germline, CDR1 is SEHNR and CDR2 FQNEAQ (reference sequence). The CDR3 is CASSFLTSNSGNTIYF. The CDR3 nucleotides are TGTGCCAGCAGCTTCCTGACTTCTAACTCTGGAAACACCATATATTTT.

The V gene is TRBV2, the J gene TRBJ2-2; 12 bases map to TRBD1. This CDR3 has 15 residues. The V gene's germline CDR1 is SNHLY and CDR2 FYNNEI. The trim removed 6 bases at V and 6 bases at J, leaving 5 bases unmatched. The chain's CDR3 is CASRGQGALAGELFF. CDR3 coding DNA: TGTGCCAGCAGGGGACAGGGGGCGCTTGCCGGGGAGCTGTTTTTT. Based on the CDR3 plus reference TRBV2 and TRBJ2-2, the full variable domain is EPEVTQTPSHQVTQMGQEVILRCVPISNHLYFYWYRQILGQKVEFLVSFYNNEISEKSEIFDDQFSVERPDGSNFTLKIRSTKLEDSAMYFCASRGQGALAGELFFGEGSRLTVL.

This clone was counted a few times. The V gene is TRBV10-3, the J gene TRBJ2-7; D gene uncertain. Germline CDR1 and CDR2: ENHRY and SYGVKD. Trimming left V 6 bases short and J 0 bases short, with 18 bases between. CDR3 length: 16 residues. CDR3 in DNA: TGTGCCATCAGGGAACCTAGGGTGGTGGGCTCCTACGAGCAGTACTTC. Protein product: CAIREPRVVGSYEQYF.

The rearrangement links TRBV11-3 to TRBJ1-1; TRBD1 might be the D (5 bases). Between the trimmed V and J ends, which lost 4 bases and 5 bases, there was a span of 14 bases. CDR3 length: 14 residues. The germline CDR1 and CDR2 sequences are SGHNT and YENEEA. Here the CDR3 reads CASSSQGRETEAFF. CDR3 DNA sequence: TGTGCCAGCAGCTCCCAGGGACGTGAAACTGAAGCTTTCTTT.

The rearrangement uses TRBV9 and TRBJ1-2, with 7 positions matching TRBD1. Germline CDR1 is SGDLS and CDR2 is YYNGEE. The trim removed 5 bases at V and 2 bases at J, leaving 3 bases unmatched. The length of the CDR3 is 13 residues. The CDR3 bases are TGTGCCAGCAGTACGACAGGGAACTATGGCTACACCTTC. This codes for CASSTTGNYGYTF.

The chain joins TRBV4-3 to TRBJ1-1; D is ambiguous. The germline V gene has CDR1 LGHNA and CDR2 YSLEER. V lost 0 bases and J 0 bases, leaving 8 bases between the germline ends. The CDR3 runs to 15 residues. CDR3 amino acids: CASSQEAALNTEAFF. Written as DNA, the CDR3 is TGCGCCAGCAGCCAAGAGGCAGCGCTGAACACTGAAGCTTTCTTT.

The rearrangement links TRBV27 to TRBJ1-1; weak D call: TRBD1 (6 bases). The germline V gene encodes CDR1 MNHEY and CDR2 SMNVEV (reference sequence). The ends were cut back, 5 bases at V and 5 bases at J, with 9 bases in the middle. The CDR3 runs to 12 residues. CDR3 coding DNA: TGTGCCAGCAGTGAGGGGGGGACTGAAGCTTTCTTT. It codes for CASSEGGTEAFF.

The sample holds one count of this clone. This chain links TRBV5-1 with TRBJ1-1; D gene unclear. The CDR3 spans 14 residues. Trimming removed 0 bases at V and 1 base at J, with 7 bases between. Germline-derived CDR1 and CDR2 are SGHRS and YFSETQ. The CDR3 coding sequence is TGCGCCAGCAGCTTGGCGGCCAAGAACACTGAAGCTTTCTTT. It translates to CASSLAAKNTEAFF.

The J gene is TRBJ2-7, the V gene TRBV18, with D perhaps TRBD2 (7 bases). CDR1 and CDR2 (germline): KGHSH, LQKENI. V lost 6 bases, J lost 0 bases, and 12 bases lay in between. The CDR3 is 14 amino acids. This chain's CDR3 is CASSGGADSYEQYF. In DNA, the CDR3 is TGTGCCAGCTCGGGGGGGGCTGACTCCTACGAGCAGTACTTC.

The chain couples TRBV9 to TRBJ1-3; unclear D gene. From germline, CDR1 is SGDLS and CDR2 YYNGEE. The V gene lost 4 bases and the J gene lost 4 bases, with 18 bases spanning the gap. The CDR3 is 16 amino acids. CDR3 in amino acids: CASSSGTMRPGNTIYF. In nucleotides, the CDR3 is TGTGCCAGCAGCTCCGGAACTATGAGGCCAGGAAACACCATATATTTT.